The present T cell receptor beta chain was sequenced within a study of glioma-infiltrating T cells (dated by TCRdb to about 2016). In terms of the full investigation: Glioma tissue, non-neoplastic brain tissue and matched peripheral blood mononuclear cells were used as sources from which TCR alpha- and beta-chain repertoires were sequenced. To gauge divergence between tissue and blood T-cell populations, every tissue-infiltrating repertoire was compared against the peripheral blood repertoire from the same patient. The paired cohort was made up of three low-grade glioma patients, seven to nine primary glioblastoma patients and three non-glioma patients who contributed non-neoplastic brain tissue.

Regarding this clonotype: Its binding antigen is unknown. One end of the junction fails to match germline, which may point to a read error.

The iRepertoire nested amplicon-rescue multiplex PCR (arm-PCR) platform was used to amplify TCR alpha and beta CDR3 regions from RNA. The input for one-step reverse transcription and amplification was roughly 100-450 ng of either tissue mRNA or PBMC total RNA. Following bead purification, Illumina adapters were added by a secondary multiplex PCR, and the libraries were gel-purified between 200 and 400 bp. The libraries contained internal 6-nucleotide barcodes that were used for demultiplexing. Libraries were sequenced on an Illumina MiSeq with 2x220 or 2x250 nucleotide paired-end reads. As for the authors' bioinformatics: FLASH 1.2.11 was used to merge paired reads, and BWA-MEM then aligned the reads to the GRCh37 human genome before TRA and TRB reads were extracted. V and J assignment used an IMGT-derived reference of cassette sequences and CDR3 motifs that included pseudogenes. Reads were translated in three frames, and productive CDR3s were defined by a C…FGXG motif without stop codons. Clonotypes were defined as unique combinations of V-J cassette pair and CDR3 amino acid sequence. Reads were filtered by Hamming distance, with the threshold set by the sequence error rate of each sample in mapped regions. TCRdb reanalyzed the raw reads on its own, using fastp at Q25 for trimming and MiXCR for clone calling, and kept in-frame beta chains. Rows with a matching CDR3 protein are joined into one entry that keeps the most common DNA and genes. The V and J calls and clone size are TCRdb's, not the authors'. This sample comprises under 150,000 distinct CDR3 sequences, roughly 43% of them detected only once. In total, the top ten clones hold 20% to 25% of the sample.

Overall study results and their limits: Only a very small number of CDR3 sequences turned up in both tissue and blood, a result put down to high CDR3 diversity combined with limited sampling. Group comparisons rested on small numbers: three non-neoplastic, three low-grade glioma and about 8 glioblastoma patients. In non-neoplastic patients, VJ-independent divergence between tissue and blood fell below expectation, whereas in all gliomas, and especially in low-grade gliomas, the divergence rose above expectation.

Measured from the cysteine to the phenylalanine, the CDR3 is 14 residues long. Only the CDR3 DNA stays, 42 bases, in frame from base 1. Sequencing was performed on glioma tissue, nonneoplastic brain tissue, or PBMCs (not recorded which). The chain is encoded by TRBV12-3 or TRBV12-4 joined to TRBJ1-1; the junction holds 9 bases that match TRBD1. The clonotype was recovered from a human donor with low-grade glioma or glioblastoma, undergoing nonglioma brain surgery, or in good health (not recorded which). The CDR3 sequence is CASSLGQGWTEALF. Here is the DNA: TGTGCCAGCAGTTTGGGACAGGGCTGGACTGAAGCTTTATTT.